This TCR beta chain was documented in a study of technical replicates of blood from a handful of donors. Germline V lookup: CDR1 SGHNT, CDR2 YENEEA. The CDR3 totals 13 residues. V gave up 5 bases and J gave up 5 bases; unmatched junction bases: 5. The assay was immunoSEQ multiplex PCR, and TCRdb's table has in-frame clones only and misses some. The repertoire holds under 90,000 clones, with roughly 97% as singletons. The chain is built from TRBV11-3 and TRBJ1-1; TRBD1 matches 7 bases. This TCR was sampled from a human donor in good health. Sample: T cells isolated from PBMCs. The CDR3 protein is CASSMTGSTEAFF. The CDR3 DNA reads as TGTGCCAGCAGCATGACAGGGTCAACTGAAGCTTTCTTT.